The clone carrying this TCR beta chain was counted at least ten times. Its matching antigen is unknown. A single record per CDR3 protein comes from TCRdb applying MiXCR to the 5' RACE reads. In the table there are tens of thousands of distinct CDR3 sequences, under 5% of which are singletons. This entry is derived from a study of neurological immune-mediated disorders. General study points: Phylogenetic grouping put 18 of 34 multiple sclerosis patients' repertoires into one related-CDR3 cluster, a possible signature.

Trimming took 4 bases from V and 0 from J, leaving 10 bases between them. Germline CDR1 reads SGHRS; CDR2 reads YFSETQ. The CDR3 totals 14 residues. The rearrangement uses TRBV5-1 and TRBJ1-1, with D possibly being TRBD1 (6 bases). This receptor was identified in a woman aged 40 to 55 with multiple sclerosis. Specimen: CD4+ T cells from blood. The CDR3, as DNA: TGCGCCAGCAGCGTGGGACACTTGAACACTGAAGCTTTCTTT. Translating gives CASSVGHLNTEAFF.